This T cell receptor (beta chain) was sequenced for a study of beta chain features in type 1 diabetes. Study outcomes and limitations: In all four CD4+ subsets, TCRB CDR3 length was significantly, moderately reduced in type 1 diabetes.

This clone was counted between two and nine times. Its antigen remains unknown. The CDR3 runs to 16 residues. The isolated RNA, all of it, was reverse transcribed, so expressed TCRB transcripts were what got sequenced. The assay was immunoSEQ multiplex PCR, and TCRdb's table has in-frame clones only and misses some. Of approximately 240,000 clones detected, more than 15% appear once; the ten largest clones hold about 0.078%. The TCR comes from a young man with type 1 diabetes. The sample taken for sequencing was naive CD4+ T cells from blood. The chain recombines TRBV21-1 with TRBJ2-3; the table's D gene call, TRBD1, was not cross checked with the DNA. TRBV21-1 is a known pseudogene. This chain's CDR3 is CASSKGTRQVVDTQYF. The DNA for the CDR3 is TGTGCCAGCAGCAAAGGAACCCGACAGGTGGTGGATACGCAGTATTTT.